This T cell receptor (beta chain) was observed in a study of cytomegalovirus exposure and HLA in healthy donors. About the research overall: The approximately 120 validation repertoires were reported in a later analysis to have been generated on the same platform as the roughly 670 first-cohort repertoires. Study findings and constraints: Among TCR sequences, most were rare, though some public TCRs appeared in many donors. In vitro, a few CMV-associated chains proved specific for CMV antigens. Approximately 160 TCR beta chains were listed as cytomegalovirus-associated.

Some clones are missing from TCRdb's copy, which holds only in-frame ones; the method was immunoSEQ multiplex PCR. The sample yields about 160,000 clones, 86% seen once. Germline CDR1 SGHNT, CDR2 YYREEE (reference sequence). The CDR3 sequence is 17 residues long. The V gene end was trimmed by 0 bases and the J gene end by 5 bases; junction bases not matched to a gene: 10. Details on this clone: Its specificity is not known.

This chain joins TRBV5-4 and TRBJ2-2, with 7 bases matching TRBD2. The sequence came from a woman aged 25 to 39 in good health and CMV-seronegative. The sequenced sample was PBMCs. CDR3 bases: TGTGCCAGCAGCTTGGACAAACCGGGACTACAAACCGGGGAGCTGTTTTTT. It encodes CASSLDKPGLQTGELFF.